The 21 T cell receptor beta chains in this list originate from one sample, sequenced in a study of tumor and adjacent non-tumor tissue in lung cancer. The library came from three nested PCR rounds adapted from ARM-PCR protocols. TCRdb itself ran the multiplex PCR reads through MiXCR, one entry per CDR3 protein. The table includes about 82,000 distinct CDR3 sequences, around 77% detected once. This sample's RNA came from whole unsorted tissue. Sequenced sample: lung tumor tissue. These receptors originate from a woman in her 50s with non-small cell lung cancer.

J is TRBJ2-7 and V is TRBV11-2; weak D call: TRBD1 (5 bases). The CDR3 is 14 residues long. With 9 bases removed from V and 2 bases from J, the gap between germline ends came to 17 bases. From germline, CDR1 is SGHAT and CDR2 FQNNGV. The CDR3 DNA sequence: TGTGCCAGTAACCAGACGGACACTGCCTACGAGCAGTACTTC. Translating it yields CASNQTDTAYEQYF.

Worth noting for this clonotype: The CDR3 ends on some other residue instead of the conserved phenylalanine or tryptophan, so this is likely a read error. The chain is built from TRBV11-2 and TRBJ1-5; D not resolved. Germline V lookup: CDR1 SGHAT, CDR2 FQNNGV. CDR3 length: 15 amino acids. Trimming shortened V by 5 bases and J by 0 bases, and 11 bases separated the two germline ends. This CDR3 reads CASSAEEVSNQPQHY. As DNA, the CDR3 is TGTGCCAGCAGCGCAGAGGAGGTTAGCAATCAGCCCCAGCATTAT.

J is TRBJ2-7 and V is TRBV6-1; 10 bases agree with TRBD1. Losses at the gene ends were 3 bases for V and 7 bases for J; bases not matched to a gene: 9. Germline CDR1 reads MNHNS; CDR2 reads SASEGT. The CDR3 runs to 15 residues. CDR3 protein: CASSDPLDRGREQYF. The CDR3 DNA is TGTGCCAGCAGTGACCCTCTGGACAGGGGGAGGGAGCAGTACTTC.

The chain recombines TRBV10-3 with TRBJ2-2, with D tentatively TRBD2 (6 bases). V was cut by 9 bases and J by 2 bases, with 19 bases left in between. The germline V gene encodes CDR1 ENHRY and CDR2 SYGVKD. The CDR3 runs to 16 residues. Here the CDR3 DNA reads TGTGCCATTCCTTCCAGACTAGTAGAAAACACCGGGGAGCTGTTTTTT. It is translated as CAIPSRLVENTGELFF.

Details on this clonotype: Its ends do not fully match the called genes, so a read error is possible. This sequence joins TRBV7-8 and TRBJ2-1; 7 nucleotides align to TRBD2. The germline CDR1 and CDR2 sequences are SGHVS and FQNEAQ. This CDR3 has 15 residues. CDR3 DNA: TGTGACAGCAGCTTGGAATGGACTAGTTCGATCGGGCAGTTCTTC. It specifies CDSSLEWTSSIGQFF. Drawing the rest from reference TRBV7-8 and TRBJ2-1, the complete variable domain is GAGVSQSPRYKVAKRGQDVALRCDPISGHVSLFWYQQALGQGPEFLTYFQNEAQLDKSGLPSDRFFAERPEGSVSTLKIQRTQQEDSAVYLCDSSLEWTSSIGQFFGPGTRLTVL.

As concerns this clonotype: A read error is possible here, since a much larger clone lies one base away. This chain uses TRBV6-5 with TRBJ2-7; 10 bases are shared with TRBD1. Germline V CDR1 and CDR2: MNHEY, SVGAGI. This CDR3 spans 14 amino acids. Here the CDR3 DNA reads TGTGCCAGCAGTTACGGACCCGGGACAGGGGAGCAGCACTTC. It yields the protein CASSYGPGTGEQHF.

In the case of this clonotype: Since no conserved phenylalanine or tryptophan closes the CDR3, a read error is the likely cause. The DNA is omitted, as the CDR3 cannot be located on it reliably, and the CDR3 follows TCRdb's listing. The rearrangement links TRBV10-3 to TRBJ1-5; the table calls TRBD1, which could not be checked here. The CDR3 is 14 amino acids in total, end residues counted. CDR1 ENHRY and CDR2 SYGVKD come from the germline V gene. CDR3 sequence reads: CAIEGHGAEQPQHS.

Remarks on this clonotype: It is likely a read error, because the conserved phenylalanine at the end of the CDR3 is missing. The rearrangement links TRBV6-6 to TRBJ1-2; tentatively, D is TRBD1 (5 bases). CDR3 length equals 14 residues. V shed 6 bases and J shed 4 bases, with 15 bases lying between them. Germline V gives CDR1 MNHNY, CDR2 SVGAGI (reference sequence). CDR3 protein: CASSPGTASYGYTV. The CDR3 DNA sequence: TGTGCCAGCAGCCCCGGGACGGCCTCCTATGGCTACACCGTC.

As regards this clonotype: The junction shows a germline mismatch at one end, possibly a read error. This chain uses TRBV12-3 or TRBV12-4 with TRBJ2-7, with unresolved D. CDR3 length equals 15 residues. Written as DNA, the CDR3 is TGTGCCAGCCCCTTAATCGGCGGTCAGTACGTCGAGCATTACTTC. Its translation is CASPLIGGQYVEHYF.

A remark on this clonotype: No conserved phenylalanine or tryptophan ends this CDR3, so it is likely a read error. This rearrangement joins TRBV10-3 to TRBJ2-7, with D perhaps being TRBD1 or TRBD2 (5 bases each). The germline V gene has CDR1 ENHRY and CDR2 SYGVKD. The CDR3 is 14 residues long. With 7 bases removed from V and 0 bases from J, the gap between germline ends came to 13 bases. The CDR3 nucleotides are TGTGCCATCATGACAGTGGGAGACTCCTACGAGCAGTACTAC. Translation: CAIMTVGDSYEQYY.

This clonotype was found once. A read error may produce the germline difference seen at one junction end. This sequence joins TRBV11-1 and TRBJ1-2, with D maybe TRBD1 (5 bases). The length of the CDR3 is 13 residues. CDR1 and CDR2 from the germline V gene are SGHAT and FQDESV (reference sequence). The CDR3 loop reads CVSRSRGGRCYTF. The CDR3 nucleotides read TGTGTCAGCAGATCACGGGGGGGAAGATGCTACACCTTC. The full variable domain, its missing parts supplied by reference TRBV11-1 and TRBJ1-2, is EAEVAQSPRYKITEKSQAVAFWCDPISGHATLYWYRQILGQGPELLVQFQDESVVDDSQLPKDRFSAERLKGVDSTLKIQPAELGDSAMYLCVSRSRGGRCYTFGSGTRLTVV.

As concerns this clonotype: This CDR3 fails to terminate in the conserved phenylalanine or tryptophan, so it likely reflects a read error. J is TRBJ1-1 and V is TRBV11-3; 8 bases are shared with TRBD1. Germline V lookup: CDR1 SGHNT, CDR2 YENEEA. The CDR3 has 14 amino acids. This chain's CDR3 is CANSSDRGNTEAFC. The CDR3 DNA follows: TGTGCCAACAGCTCCGACAGGGGAAACACTGAAGCTTTCTGT.

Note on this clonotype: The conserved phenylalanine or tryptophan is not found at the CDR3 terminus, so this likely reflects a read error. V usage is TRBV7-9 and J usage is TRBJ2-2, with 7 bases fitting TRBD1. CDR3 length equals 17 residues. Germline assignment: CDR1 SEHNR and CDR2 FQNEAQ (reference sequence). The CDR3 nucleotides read TGTGCCAGCAGCTCGACCCAACAGGGGCGAAACACCGGGAAGCTGTTTTCT. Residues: CASSSTQQGRNTGKLFS.

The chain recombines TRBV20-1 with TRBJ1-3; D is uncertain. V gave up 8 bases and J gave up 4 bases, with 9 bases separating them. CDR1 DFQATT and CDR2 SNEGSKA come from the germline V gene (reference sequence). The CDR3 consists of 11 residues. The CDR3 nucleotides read TGCAGTTCTTTCATGGGAAACACCATATATTTT. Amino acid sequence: CSSFMGNTIYF.

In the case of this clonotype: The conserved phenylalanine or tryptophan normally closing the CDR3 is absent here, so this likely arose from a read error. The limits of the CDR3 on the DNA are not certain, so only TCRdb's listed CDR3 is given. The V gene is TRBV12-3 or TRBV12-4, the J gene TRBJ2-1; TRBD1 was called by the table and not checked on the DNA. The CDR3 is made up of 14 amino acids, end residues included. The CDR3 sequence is CASSGTGDYGERFS.

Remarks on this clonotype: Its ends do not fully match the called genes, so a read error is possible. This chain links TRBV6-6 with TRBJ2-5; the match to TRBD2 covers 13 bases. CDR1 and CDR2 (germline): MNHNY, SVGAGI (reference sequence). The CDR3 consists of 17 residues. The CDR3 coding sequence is TGTGCCAGCAGTAAGCCTAGACTAGCGGGAGGTATAGAGACCAAGTACTTC. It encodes CASSKPRLAGGIETKYF.

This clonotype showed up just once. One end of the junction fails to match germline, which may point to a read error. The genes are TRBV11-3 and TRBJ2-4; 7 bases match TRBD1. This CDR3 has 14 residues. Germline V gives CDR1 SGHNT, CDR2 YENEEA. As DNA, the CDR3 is TGTGGCAGCAGCTCAACAGGGGAAGGGTCCATTCAGTACTTC. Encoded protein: CGSSSTGEGSIQYF.

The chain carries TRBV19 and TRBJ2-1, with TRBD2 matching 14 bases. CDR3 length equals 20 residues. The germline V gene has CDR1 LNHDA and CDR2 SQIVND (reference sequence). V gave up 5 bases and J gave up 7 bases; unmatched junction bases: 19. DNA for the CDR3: TGTGCCAGTAGTGTTTCCCGTCCCGGGACTAGCGGGAGAATTATGAATGAGCAGTTCTTC. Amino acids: CASSVSRPGTSGRIMNEQFF.

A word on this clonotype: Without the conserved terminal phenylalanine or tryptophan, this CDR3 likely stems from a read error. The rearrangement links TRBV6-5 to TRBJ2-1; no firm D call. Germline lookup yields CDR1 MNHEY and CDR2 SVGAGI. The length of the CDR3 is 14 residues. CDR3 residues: CASSERHSYIEQFL. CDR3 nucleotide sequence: TGTGCCAGCAGTGAGCGTCACTCCTACATTGAGCAGTTCCTC.

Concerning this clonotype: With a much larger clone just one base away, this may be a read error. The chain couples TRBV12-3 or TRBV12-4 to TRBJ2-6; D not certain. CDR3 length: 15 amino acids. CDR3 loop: CANSFRVSGTNVLTF. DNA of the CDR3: TGTGCCAACAGTTTTCGGGTCTCTGGGACCAACGTCCTGACTTTC.

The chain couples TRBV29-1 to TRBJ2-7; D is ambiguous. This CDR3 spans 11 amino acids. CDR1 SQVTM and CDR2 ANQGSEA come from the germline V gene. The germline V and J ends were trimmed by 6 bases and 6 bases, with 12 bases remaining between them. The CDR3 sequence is CSVVGSGEQYF. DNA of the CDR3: TGCAGCGTCGTGGGGTCGGGCGAGCAGTACTTC.